This T cell receptor (beta chain) was profiled in a study of blood T cell repertoires in COVID-19. The CDR3 consists of 15 residues. Germline CDR1 is MNHNS and CDR2 is SASEGT. The V segment lost 3 bases and the J segment 2 bases; nucleotides outside the gene matches: 2. Categorization into cohorts depended on clinical history that participants reported. Participants classified as exposed had met a COVID-19 case within 2 weeks before study entry. In the source study's methods: Using reference gene primer amplification, nucleated cell counts were estimated. Sequencing used immunoSEQ multiplex PCR; TCRdb keeps in-frame clones, though not all of them. V and J calls and clone size follow that table, whereas D and trimming were derived from the DNA. The sample has fewer than 350,000 clones, roughly 85% seen once.

The sequencing sample was made of PBMCs or T cells enriched from blood (not recorded which). The genes are TRBV6-1 and TRBJ2-3, with 10 bases matching TRBD1. This receptor was identified in a woman aged 30 to 39 who had been exposed to COVID-19. The CDR3 DNA is TGTGCCAGCAGTGAGGGACAGGGGCACACAGATACGCAGTATTTT. It specifies CASSEGQGHTDTQYF.